This T cell receptor (beta chain) derives from a study of blood T cell repertoires in COVID-19. Assay: immunoSEQ multiplex PCR; the TCRdb copy retains only in-frame clones and omits some. The repertoire holds some 320,000 clones, with approximately 89% as singletons. Germline V gene sequence: CDR1 MDHEN, CDR2 SYDVKM. There are 15 residues in the CDR3. V lost 3 bases and J 1 base, leaving 13 bases between the germline ends. The J gene is TRBJ2-7, the V gene TRBV28; a weak D match, TRBD2 (6 bases). This receptor was obtained from a woman aged 25 to 45 with COVID-19, enrolled during active disease. The material sequenced was peripheral blood. CDR3 sequence (DNA): TGTGCCAGCAGTTTGCGGGGAACCCTGTCCTACGAGCAGTACTTC. Protein product: CASSLRGTLSYEQYF.